This TCR beta chain was sequenced in a study of blood T cell repertoires in COVID-19. Study information: COVID-19 samples collected from the United States, Italy and Spain covered acute and convalescent phases. Sources were T cells, B-cell-depleted T cells, or PBMCs; the material itself was cDNA or gDNA.

The junction had 5 bases not matched to a gene; V was cut back by 5 bases and J by 1 base. CDR3 length equals 15 residues. Germline assignment: CDR1 MDHEN and CDR2 SYDVKM. In the study's own analysis: The assay estimated nucleated cells by amplifying reference gene primers. Assay used: immunoSEQ multiplex PCR; TCRdb lists only in-frame clones, some missing. From that table come the V and J calls and clone size; the DNA was used to work out D and trimming. The sample has approximately 110,000 clones, around 89% seen once; the top ten hold approximately 4.5%. This TCR came from a woman between 45 and 60 years old with acute or convalescent COVID-19. The chain joins TRBV28 to TRBJ2-5, with 9 positions matching TRBD1. The sequenced sample consisted of peripheral blood. CDR3 loop: CASSGDRAPQETQYF. The CDR3 DNA sequence: TGTGCCAGCAGTGGGGACAGGGCCCCCCAAGAGACCCAGTACTTC.